This T cell receptor (beta chain) was recovered during a study of control samples from healthy donors and cancer patients. TCRdb's copy holds only in-frame clones and misses some; the assay was immunoSEQ multiplex PCR. The sample lists just over 150,000 clones; around 90% were seen once. With 6 bases clipped from V and 1 base from J, the junction kept 7 bases outside the gene matches. Germline loops: CDR1 SNHLY, CDR2 FYNNEI. The CDR3 loop spans 16 amino acids. This receptor was taken from a man aged 30-40 years in good health. The sequencing sample was made of blood. The rearrangement uses TRBV2 and TRBJ1-4; 8 nucleotides align to TRBD1. CDR3 nucleotides: TGTGCCAGCAGAACGACAGGGGCCGGAACTAATGAAAAACTGTTTTTT. Translation gives CASRTTGAGTNEKLFF.